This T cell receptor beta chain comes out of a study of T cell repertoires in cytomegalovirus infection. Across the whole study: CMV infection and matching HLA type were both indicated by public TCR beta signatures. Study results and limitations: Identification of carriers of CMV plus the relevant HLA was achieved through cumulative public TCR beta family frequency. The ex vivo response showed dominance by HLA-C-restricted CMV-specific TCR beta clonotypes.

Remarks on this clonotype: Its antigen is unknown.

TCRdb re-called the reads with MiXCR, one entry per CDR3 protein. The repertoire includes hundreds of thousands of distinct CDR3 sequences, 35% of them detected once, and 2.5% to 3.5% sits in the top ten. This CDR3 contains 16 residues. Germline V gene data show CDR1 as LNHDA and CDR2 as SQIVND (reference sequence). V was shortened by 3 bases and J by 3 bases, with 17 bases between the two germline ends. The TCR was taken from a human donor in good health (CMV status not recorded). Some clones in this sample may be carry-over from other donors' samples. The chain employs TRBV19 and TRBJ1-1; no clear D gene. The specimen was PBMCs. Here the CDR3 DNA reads TGTGCCAGTAGTATGAACAGTAGAATGGGTGACACTGAAGCTTTCTTT. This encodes CASSMNSRMGDTEAFF.